This TCR beta chain is from a study of OX40 agonist ivuxolimab in advanced cancers. Study-level points and caveats: No antigen was identified for the clonally expanded peripheral T cells.

The method was immunoSEQ multiplex PCR; TCRdb's version includes in-frame clones alone and lacks a portion of them. The repertoire includes 62,000 or so clones, roughly 80% of them detected once, and around 3.6% sits in the top ten. For this clone: The target antigen is unknown.

The germline gives CDR1 SGHTA, CDR2 FQGNSA. This CDR3 comprises 13 residues. V lost 5 bases to trimming and J lost 5 bases, with 12 bases between them. The sample consisted of CD4+ or CD8+ T cells sorted from blood, taken in a trial of the OX40 agonist ivuxolimab. The chain has TRBV7-2 and TRBJ2-5; D is unresolved. This sequence originates from an adult with an advanced solid tumor such as melanoma, head and neck, liver or kidney cancer. Written as DNA, the CDR3 is TGTGCCAGCAGCCCCCTTCTGCCGGAGACCCAGTACTTC. Protein sequence: CASSPLLPETQYF.